This paragraph reports one T cell receptor beta chain. Its antigen is currently unknown. These data come from a study of cytomegalovirus exposure and HLA in healthy donors. Study results and limitations: With later analysis, a missense DCLRE1C variant became linked to TCR beta V- and J-gene trimming. A few V segments could not be told apart, such as TRBV6-2 and TRBV6-3, and were left out. The study designated fewer than 200 TCR beta chains cytomegalovirus-associated.

The germline CDR1 and CDR2 sequences are MDHEN and SYDVKM. CDR3 size: 15 residues. V shed 5 bases, J shed 1 base, and the junction held 2 bases outside the gene matches. In the PCR, 60 Vbeta and 13 Jbeta primers were used. Profiling relied on immunoSEQ multiplex PCR, and the TCRdb table lists in-frame clones only, not all of them. The sample contains over 110,000 clones, about four fifths of which appear only once. The sequence was collected from a middle-aged woman in good health and CMV-seropositive. Sequenced: PBMCs. V usage is TRBV28 and J usage is TRBJ2-1; 10 bases fit TRBD2. The CDR3 here is CASSTSGMSYNEQFF. For the CDR3, the DNA is TGTGCCAGCAGTACTAGCGGGATGTCCTACAATGAGCAGTTCTTC.